These 32 T cell receptor beta chains were all obtained from the same sample, sequenced in a study of shared clonotypes between healthy human individuals. This table comes from immunoSEQ multiplex PCR, and its TCRdb copy is limited to in-frame clones, with some not included. The sample has fewer than 1.4 million clones, about 84% seen once. Material for sequencing was memory CD4+ T cells from PBMCs. Subset specified: CD45RA-negative fraction. The origin of the receptors is a man between 18 and 35 years old in good health. Some clones in this sample may be carry-over from other donors' samples.

This chain uses TRBV20-1 with TRBJ2-4; tentatively, D is TRBD2 (6 bases). V gave up 5 bases and J gave up 7 bases, with 9 bases separating them. The CDR3 spans 11 residues. Per germline, CDR1 DFQATT and CDR2 SNEGSKA (reference sequence). The CDR3 is CSAGGVNIQYF. The CDR3 bases are TGCAGTGCTGGCGGGGTCAACATTCAGTACTTC.

This clone was detected a few times. V gene TRBV5-4 combines with J gene TRBJ2-2, with a tentative D call TRBD2 (6 bases). The V end was cut by 4 bases, the J end by 7 bases, with 11 bases between. Germline V gene lookup returns CDR1 SGHNT and CDR2 YYREEE (reference sequence). The CDR3 is 13 residues long. CDR3 DNA sequence: TGTGCCAGCAGCAGACTAGTCCGCGGGGAGCTGTTTTTT. Amino acid sequence: CASSRLVRGELFF.

The chain's CDR3 is CASSSPGTRGGVGFF. CDR3 DNA sequence: TGTGCCAGCAGTTCCCCCGGGACTAGGGGGGGGGTTGGGTTCTTC. The J gene is TRBJ2-1, the V gene TRBV11-2; 8 positions match TRBD2. Losses at the gene ends were 6 bases for V and 15 bases for J; bases not matched to a gene: 19. The CDR3 consists of 15 residues. Germline-derived CDR1 and CDR2 are SGHAT and FQNNGV. The whole variable domain, filled in from reference TRBV11-2 and TRBJ2-1, reads EAGVAQSPRYKIIEKRQSVAFWCNPISGHATLYWYQQILGQGPKLLIQFQNNGVVDDSQLPKDRFSAERLKGVDSTLKIQPAKLEDSAVYLCASSSPGTRGGVGFFGPGTRLTVL.

The chain joins TRBV7-2 to TRBJ1-1; tentatively, D is TRBD1 (5 bases). Trimming stripped 6 bases from V and 1 base from J, with 15 bases between. This CDR3 is built from 15 residues. The germline V gene has CDR1 SGHTA and CDR2 FQGNSA. The CDR3 DNA reads as TGTGCCAGCAGGACTCAGGGAACTCGGAACACTGAAGCTTTCTTT. Translation gives CASRTQGTRNTEAFF.

The rearrangement uses TRBV18 and TRBJ1-1; no definite D call. V was shortened by 2 bases and J by 0 bases, with 7 bases between the two germline ends. In germline, CDR1 is KGHSH, CDR2 LQKENI. The CDR3 runs 14 residues. The CDR3, as DNA: TGTGCCAGCTCACCAGAAATTATGAACACTGAAGCTTTCTTT. Its protein product is CASSPEIMNTEAFF. Based on the CDR3 plus reference TRBV18 and TRBJ1-1, the full variable domain is NAGVMQNPRHLVRRRGQEARLRCSPMKGHSHVYWYRQLPEEGLKFMVYLQKENIIDESGMPKERFSAEFPKEGPSILRIQQVVRGDSAAYFCASSPEIMNTEAFFGQGTRLTVV.

Regarding this clone: A clone one base away is much larger, so this may be a read error. The chain combines TRBV19 with TRBJ1-2; 12 bases match TRBD1. The CDR3 is made up of 14 amino acids. The germline CDR1 and CDR2 sequences are LNHDA and SQIVND (reference sequence). CDR3 sequence (DNA): TGTGCCTGTAGTAGGGACAGGGGGCGCGGGGGCTACACCTTC. Translated: CACSRDRGRGGYTF.

The chain employs TRBV21-1 and TRBJ2-5; the table names TRBD1, a call not compared with the DNA. TRBV21-1 constitutes a pseudogene. The CDR3 has 21 amino acids. The CDR3 reads CASSKAGSRDSLRVWQETQYF. Here the CDR3 DNA reads TGTGCCAGCAGCAAAGCGGGGAGCCGGGACAGCCTTCGTGTCTGGCAAGAGACCCAGTACTTC.

The chain is built from TRBV6-1 and TRBJ1-4; the D is unclear. The V end lost 5 bases, the J end lost 10 bases, and 8 bases lay between the germline ends. This CDR3 region has 11 residues. Per the germline V gene, CDR1 is MNHNS and CDR2 is SASEGT. CDR3 in amino acids: CASSIMGKLFF. The DNA of the CDR3 is TGTGCCAGCAGTATAATGGGAAAACTGTTTTTT.

The rearrangement links TRBV6-5 to TRBJ2-7; weak D call: TRBD1 (6 bases). Trimming took off 0 bases at V and 2 bases at J, with 11 bases between the two ends. CDR3 length: 15 amino acids. Germline assignment: CDR1 MNHEY and CDR2 SVGAGI. The CDR3 is CASSYSIRGAYEQYF. The CDR3 DNA is TGTGCCAGCAGTTACTCAATCAGGGGTGCCTACGAGCAGTACTTC.

This clone showed up just once. The CDR3 DNA follows: TGTGCCAGCAGCCCGGACAGGCCGGCTCAGCCCCAGCATTTT. Its translation: CASSPDRPAQPQHF. The chain combines TRBV28 with TRBJ1-5; 7 positions agree with TRBD1. The V gene's germline CDR1 is MDHEN and CDR2 SYDVKM. This CDR3 has 14 residues. V dropped 6 bases and J dropped 6; count of bases not matched to a gene: 8.

The chain employs TRBV28 and TRBJ1-5; TRBD1 matches 9 bases. The CDR3 sequence is 12 residues long. The junction had 9 bases not matched to a gene; V was cut back by 6 bases and J by 15 bases. In germline, CDR1 is MDHEN, CDR2 SYDVKM. CDR3 sequence reads: CASRGPGQGSHF. Written as DNA, the CDR3 is TGTGCCAGCAGAGGACCGGGACAGGGTTCGCATTTT.

This chain connects TRBV5-1 to TRBJ2-2; a possible D gene is TRBD1 (5 bases). Looked up from germline, CDR1 is SGHRS and CDR2 is YFSETQ. The CDR3 spans 16 residues. V was shortened by 4 bases and J by 3 bases, with 16 bases between the two germline ends. CDR3 bases: TGCGCCAGCAGCCCCAGGCAGGGTGTCGACACCGGGGAGCTGTTTTTT. Translation: CASSPRQGVDTGELFF.

This sequence joins TRBV11-2 and TRBJ1-5, with a tentative D call TRBD1 (6 bases). Per the germline V gene, CDR1 is SGHAT and CDR2 is FQNNGV. Trimming removed 2 bases at V and 0 bases at J, with 8 bases between. CDR3 length: 15 residues. This CDR3 reads CASSLKQGSNQPQHF. The CDR3 region has the DNA TGTGCCAGCAGCTTAAAACAGGGTAGCAATCAGCCCCAGCATTTT.

J is TRBJ1-5 and V is TRBV15; 7 bases align to TRBD1. CDR3 size: 14 residues. V lost 5 bases, J lost 5 bases, and 6 bases stayed unmatched. CDR1 and CDR2 (germline): LNHNV, YYDKDF (reference sequence). The CDR3 sequence: CATSRDRIDQPQHF. Written as DNA, the CDR3 is TGTGCCACCAGCCGGGACAGAATAGATCAGCCCCAGCATTTT.

This rearrangement joins TRBV2 to TRBJ2-2, with D possibly TRBD2 on 6 matching bases. The CDR3 is 16 residues long. Germline V gene data show CDR1 as SNHLY and CDR2 as FYNNEI. Between the trimmed V and J ends, which lost 9 bases and 1 base, there was a span of 18 bases. In DNA form, the CDR3 reads TGTGCCAGAAACAAAAATTCGGGAGAGAACACCGGGGAGCTGTTTTTT. Protein sequence: CARNKNSGENTGELFF.

Regarding this clone: Since a much larger clone is just one base distant, this may be a read error. The rearrangement uses TRBV29-1 and TRBJ2-3; D is possibly TRBD2 (7 bases). The V gene's germline CDR1 is SQVTM and CDR2 ANQGSEA. Between the trimmed V and J ends, which lost 6 bases and 4 bases, there was a span of 20 bases. The CDR3 runs 15 residues. The CDR3, as DNA: TGCAGCGTCGTAGCTGGCGGGGGCGTGGCAGATACGCAGTATTTT. Translated: CSVVAGGGVADTQYF.

The rearrangement uses TRBV28 and TRBJ2-7; TRBD1 agrees at 7 bases. The CDR3 length is 15 residues. The trim removed 5 bases at V and 3 bases at J, leaving 10 bases unmatched. The V gene's germline CDR1 is MDHEN and CDR2 SYDVKM. This CDR3 reads CASSPRGLGRYEQYF. The CDR3, as DNA: TGTGCCAGCAGTCCCAGGGGGTTAGGGCGCTACGAGCAGTACTTC.

The rearrangement uses TRBV7-2 and TRBJ2-3; TRBD1 matches 9 bases. From germline, CDR1 is SGHTA and CDR2 FQGNSA. This CDR3 has 15 residues. V was clipped by 1 base and J by 4 bases; unmatched bases: 3. The CDR3 region is CASSLGTGEADTQYF. CDR3 DNA: TGTGCCAGCAGCTTAGGGACAGGGGAGGCAGATACGCAGTATTTT.

The chain combines TRBV4-2 with TRBJ1-5; 7 nucleotides align to TRBD1. Germline trimming cut 3 bases from V and 5 bases from J; bases unmatched to any gene: 4. This CDR3 is built from 14 residues. Germline-derived CDR1 and CDR2 are LGHNA and YNFKEQ. The CDR3: CASSQRQGYQPQHF. The CDR3 bases are TGTGCCAGCAGCCAGAGACAGGGATATCAGCCCCAGCATTTT.

The chain carries TRBV6-1 and TRBJ2-7, with D uncertain. The CDR3 consists of 11 residues. Germline V gives CDR1 MNHNS, CDR2 SASEGT. V dropped 4 bases and J dropped 4 bases, with 5 bases sitting between them. CDR3 protein: CASSAGYEQYF. CDR3 nucleotide sequence: TGTGCCAGCAGTGCCGGATACGAGCAGTACTTC.

As DNA, the CDR3 is TGTGCCAGCAGCTTAGGAGGACAGGGGGACACTGAAGCTTTCTTT. Translated, it gives CASSLGGQGDTEAFF. The chain is built from TRBV7-9 and TRBJ1-1; 10 positions agree with TRBD1. The CDR3 extends over 15 amino acids. The V gene's germline CDR1 is SEHNR and CDR2 FQNEAQ (reference sequence). J lost 3 bases, V lost 1 base, and 2 bases had no gene match.

V and J are TRBV15 and TRBJ1-5, with a weak D call TRBD1 (5 bases). V gave up 2 bases and J gave up 2 bases, with 10 bases separating them. The CDR3 totals 15 residues. The V gene's germline CDR1 is LNHNV and CDR2 YYDKDF (reference sequence). The CDR3: CATSRPGGGNQPQHF. DNA for the CDR3: TGTGCCACCAGCAGACCTGGGGGGGGCAATCAGCCCCAGCATTTT.

The chain is built from TRBV5-5 and TRBJ1-2; D is ambiguous. V gave up 1 base and J gave up 7 bases, with 14 bases separating them. The length of the CDR3 is 14 residues. Germline CDR1 SGHKS, CDR2 YYEKEE (reference sequence). Here the CDR3 reads CASSLSVVSVGYTF. CDR3 sequence (DNA): TGTGCCAGCAGCTTGTCTGTGGTATCCGTTGGCTACACCTTC.

This sequence joins TRBV19 and TRBJ1-4; 9 bases fit TRBD1. The germline gives CDR1 LNHDA, CDR2 SQIVND (reference sequence). Trimming took 6 bases from V and 0 from J; bases not matched to a gene: 5. This CDR3 contains 16 residues. Written as DNA, the CDR3 is TGTGCCAGTAGGGATACAGGGGGCCCAACTAATGAAAAACTGTTTTTT. It is translated as CASRDTGGPTNEKLFF.

This chain connects TRBV6-6 to TRBJ1-5, with 11 bases aligning to TRBD1. The J segment lost 7 bases and the V segment lost 2 bases, leaving 7 bases of the junction unmatched. The germline gives CDR1 MNHNY, CDR2 SVGAGI (reference sequence). The CDR3 has 16 residues. The CDR3 DNA reads as TGTGCCAGCAGTTACGGGGGACAGGGGGTGACCCAGCCCCAGCATTTT. Translated: CASSYGGQGVTQPQHF.

The chain links TRBV14 to TRBJ2-3; TRBD2 matches at 7 bases. Per germline, CDR1 SGHDN and CDR2 FVKESK. V lost 2 bases, J lost 4 bases, and 6 bases stayed unmatched. This CDR3 comprises 15 residues. The CDR3 reads CASSQIGRLADTQYF. CDR3 nucleotide sequence: TGTGCCAGCAGCCAAATCGGGAGGCTCGCAGATACGCAGTATTTT.

V usage is TRBV9 and J usage is TRBJ1-2; D is undetermined. The CDR3 spans 16 residues. Looked up from germline, CDR1 is SGDLS and CDR2 is YYNGEE. V lost 4 bases, J lost 3 bases, and 19 bases lay in between. CDR3 DNA sequence: TGTGCCAGCAGCTTTGGACCCGATCCCGTAGACTATGGCTACACCTTC. It yields the protein CASSFGPDPVDYGYTF.

V usage is TRBV7-3 and J usage is TRBJ2-5, with D perhaps TRBD2 (6 bases). This CDR3 has 16 residues. In germline, CDR1 is SGHTA, CDR2 FQGTGA. V was pared by 5 bases and J by 1 base, with 17 bases between. CDR3 protein: CASSPAPGLGQETQYF. The CDR3 DNA sequence: TGTGCCAGCAGCCCTGCGCCGGGACTCGGCCAAGAGACCCAGTACTTC. The full variable domain, its missing parts supplied by reference TRBV7-3 and TRBJ2-5, is GAGVSQTPSNKVTEKGKYVELRCDPISGHTALYWYRQSLGQGPEFLIYFQGTGAADDSGLPNDRFFAVRPEGSVSTLKIQRTERGDSAVYLCASSPAPGLGQETQYFGPGTRLLVL.

As for this clone: The sample carries other DNA sequences with the same CDR3. The chain links TRBV5-1 to TRBJ1-1; no clear D. Germline V gene lookup returns CDR1 SGHRS and CDR2 YFSETQ. Trimming pared 0 bases from V and 4 bases from J, leaving 7 bases between. The CDR3 is 13 amino acids. Written as DNA, the CDR3 is TGCGCCAGCAGCTTGGGGGTAGGCACTGAAGCTTTCTTT. Amino acid sequence: CASSLGVGTEAFF.

A remark on this clone: Other DNA sequences within the sample encode an identical CDR3. V usage is TRBV7-3 and J usage is TRBJ1-1, with TRBD1 as a possible D gene (5 bases). V was pared by 8 bases and J by 1 base, with 11 bases between. The CDR3 has 13 amino acids. Germline CDR1 and CDR2: SGHTA and FQGTGA. CDR3 coding DNA: TGTGCCAGCTCAAGACAGCCGAACACTGAAGCTTTCTTT. It codes for CASSRQPNTEAFF. Supplemented by reference TRBV7-3 and TRBJ1-1, the full variable domain reads GAGVSQTPSNKVTEKGKYVELRCDPISGHTALYWYRQSLGQGPEFLIYFQGTGAADDSGLPNDRFFAVRPEGSVSTLKIQRTERGDSAVYLCASSRQPNTEAFFGQGTRLTVV.

This clone was counted only a few times. The V gene is TRBV29-1, the J gene TRBJ1-1; unclear D gene. The ends were cut back, 1 base at V and 0 bases at J, with 9 bases in the middle. Germline-derived CDR1 and CDR2 are SQVTM and ANQGSEA. CDR3 length: 14 residues. The CDR3 bases are TGCAGCGTTGAAGCCGGTTATTTGAACACTGAAGCTTTCTTT. Protein sequence: CSVEAGYLNTEAFF.

The chain has TRBV18 and TRBJ2-1, with TRBD2 as a possible D gene (6 bases). V was cut by 2 bases and J by 3 bases, with 14 bases left in between. The CDR3 contains 16 residues. Germline-derived CDR1 and CDR2 are KGHSH and LQKENI. The CDR3 DNA follows: TGTGCCAGCTCACCAGGAGCCGGAGGGAACTACAATGAGCAGTTCTTC. It yields the protein CASSPGAGGNYNEQFF.